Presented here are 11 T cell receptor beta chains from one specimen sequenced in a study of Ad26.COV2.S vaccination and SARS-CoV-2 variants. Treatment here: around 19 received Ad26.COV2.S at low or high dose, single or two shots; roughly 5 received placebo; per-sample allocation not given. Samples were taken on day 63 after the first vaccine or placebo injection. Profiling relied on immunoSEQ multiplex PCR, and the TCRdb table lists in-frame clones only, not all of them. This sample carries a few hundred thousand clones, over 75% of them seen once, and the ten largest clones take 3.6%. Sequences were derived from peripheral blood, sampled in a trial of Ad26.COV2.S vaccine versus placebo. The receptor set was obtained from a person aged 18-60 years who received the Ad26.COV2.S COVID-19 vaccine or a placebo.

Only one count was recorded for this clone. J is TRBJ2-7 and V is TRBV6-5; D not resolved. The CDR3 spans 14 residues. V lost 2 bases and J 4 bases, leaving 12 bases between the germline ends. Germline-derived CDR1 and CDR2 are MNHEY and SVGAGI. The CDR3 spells CASSYAVGMYEQYF. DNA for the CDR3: TGTGCCAGCAGTTACGCGGTAGGGATGTACGAGCAGTACTTC.

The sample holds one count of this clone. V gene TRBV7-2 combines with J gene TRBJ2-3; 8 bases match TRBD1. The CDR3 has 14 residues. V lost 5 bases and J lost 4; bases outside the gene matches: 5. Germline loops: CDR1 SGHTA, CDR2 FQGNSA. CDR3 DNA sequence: TGTGCCAGCAGCAGCAGGGGGCGATCAGATACGCAGTATTTT. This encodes CASSSRGRSDTQYF.

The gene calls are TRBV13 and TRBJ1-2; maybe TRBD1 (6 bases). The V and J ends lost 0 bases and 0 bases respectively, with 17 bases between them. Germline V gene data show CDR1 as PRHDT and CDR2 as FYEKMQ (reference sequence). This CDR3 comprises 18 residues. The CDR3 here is CASSLGGGSPLANYGYTF. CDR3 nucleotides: TGTGCCAGCAGCTTAGGCGGGGGCAGCCCACTAGCTAACTATGGCTACACCTTC.

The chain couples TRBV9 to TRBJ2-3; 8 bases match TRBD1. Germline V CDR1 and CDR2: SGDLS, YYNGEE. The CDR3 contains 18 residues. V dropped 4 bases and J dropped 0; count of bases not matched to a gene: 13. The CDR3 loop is CASSPGQGRGLSTDTQYF. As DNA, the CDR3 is TGTGCCAGCAGCCCCGGACAGGGAAGAGGGCTTAGCACAGATACGCAGTATTTT.

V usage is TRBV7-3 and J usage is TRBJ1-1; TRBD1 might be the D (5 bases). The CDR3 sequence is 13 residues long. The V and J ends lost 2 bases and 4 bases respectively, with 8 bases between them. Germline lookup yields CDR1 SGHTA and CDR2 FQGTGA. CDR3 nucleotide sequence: TGTGCCAGCAGCTTAGACGGGGGCACTGAAGCTTTCTTT. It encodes CASSLDGGTEAFF. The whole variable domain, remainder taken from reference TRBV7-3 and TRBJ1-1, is GAGVSQTPSNKVTEKGKYVELRCDPISGHTALYWYRQSLGQGPEFLIYFQGTGAADDSGLPNDRFFAVRPEGSVSTLKIQRTERGDSAVYLCASSLDGGTEAFFGQGTRLTVV.

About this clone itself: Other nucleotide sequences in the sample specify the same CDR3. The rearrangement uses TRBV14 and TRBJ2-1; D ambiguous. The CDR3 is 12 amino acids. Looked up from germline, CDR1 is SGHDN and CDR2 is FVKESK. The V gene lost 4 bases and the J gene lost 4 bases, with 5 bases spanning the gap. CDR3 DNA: TGTGCCAGCAGCCCGCGTTACAATGAGCAGTTCTTC. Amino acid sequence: CASSPRYNEQFF.

Here the CDR3 reads CASSVSGDASYNEQFF. For the CDR3, the DNA is TGTGCCAGCAGCGTAAGCGGGGACGCCTCCTACAATGAGCAGTTCTTC. The V and J genes are TRBV9 and TRBJ2-1; 7 bases fit TRBD2. The V and J ends lost 1 base and 0 bases, in that order; junction bases with no gene match: 4. This CDR3 has 16 amino acids. Germline V CDR1 and CDR2: SGDLS, YYNGEE.

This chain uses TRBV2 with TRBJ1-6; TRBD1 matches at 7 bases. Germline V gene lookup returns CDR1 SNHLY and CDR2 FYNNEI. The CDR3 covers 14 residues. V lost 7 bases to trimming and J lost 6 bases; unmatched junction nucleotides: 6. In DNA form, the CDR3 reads TGTGCCAGCACTGGACAGGCTTTTAATTCACCCCTCCACTTT. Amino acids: CASTGQAFNSPLHF.

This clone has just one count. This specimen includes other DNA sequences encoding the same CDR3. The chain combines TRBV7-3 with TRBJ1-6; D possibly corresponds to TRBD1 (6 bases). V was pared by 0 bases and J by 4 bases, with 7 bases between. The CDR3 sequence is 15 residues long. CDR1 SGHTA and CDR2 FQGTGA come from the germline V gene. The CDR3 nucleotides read TGTGCCAGCAGCTTAACAGGGGGTTATAATTCACCCCTCCACTTT. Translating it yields CASSLTGGYNSPLHF.

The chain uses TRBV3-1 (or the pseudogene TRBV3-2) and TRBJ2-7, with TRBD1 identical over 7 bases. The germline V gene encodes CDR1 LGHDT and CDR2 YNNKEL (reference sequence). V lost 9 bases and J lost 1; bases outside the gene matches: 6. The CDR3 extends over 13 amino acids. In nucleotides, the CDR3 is TGTGCCAGTACCGGGACAGATTCCTACGAGCAGTACTTC. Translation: CASTGTDSYEQYF.

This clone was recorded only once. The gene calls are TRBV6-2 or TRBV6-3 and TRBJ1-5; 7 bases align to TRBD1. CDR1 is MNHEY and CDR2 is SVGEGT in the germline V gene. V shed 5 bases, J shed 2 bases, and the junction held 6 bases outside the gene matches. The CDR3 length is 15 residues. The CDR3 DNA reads TGTGCCAGCAGTGGGAGGACAGGCGGCAATCAGCCCCAGCATTTT. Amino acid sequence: CASSGRTGGNQPQHF.